The next 29 T cell receptor beta chains were all read from a single sample in a study of spatial heterogeneity in lung cancer. TCRdb fed the 5' RACE reads into MiXCR, producing one record per CDR3 protein. Among over 10,000 distinct CDR3 sequences listed, about 15% were seen once. Time point in this sample: sample taken at primary tumor resection. The study sequenced unsorted whole RNA from tumor, nontumor lung or frozen PBMC. Sequences were derived from PBMCs, sampled at surgery. These receptors all stem from a male donor with early-stage non-small cell lung cancer.

Relative to its sample, this clonotype is medium-sized. CDR3 in amino acids: CASSPSSGGARGETQYF. CDR3 bases: TGTGCCAGCTCACCATCGAGCGGGGGGGCCCGAGGAGAGACCCAGTACTTC. The V and J genes are TRBV18 and TRBJ2-5, with 10 bases that match TRBD2. Germline CDR1 reads KGHSH; CDR2 reads LQKENI. Trimming cost V 2 bases and J 4 bases; bases outside gene matches: 10. The CDR3 has 17 residues.

This sequence joins TRBV3-1 and TRBJ2-2; D is unclear. V was cut by 6 bases and J by 3 bases, with 2 bases left in between. Germline assignment: CDR1 LGHDT and CDR2 YNNKEL (reference sequence). The CDR3 consists of 11 residues. The CDR3 DNA reads as TGTGCCAGCAGGCACACCGGGGAGCTGTTTTTT. Translating it yields CASRHTGELFF.

This clonotype has just a few counts. This chain links TRBV2 with TRBJ1-2; tentative D call: TRBD1 (6 bases). CDR1 SNHLY and CDR2 FYNNEI come from the germline V gene. CDR3 size: 15 residues. V shed 4 bases and J shed 2 bases, with 14 bases lying between them. CDR3 sequence (DNA): TGTGCCAGCAGTGTGGGGGCCTCGAGGAACTATGGCTACACCTTC. Translated: CASSVGASRNYGYTF.

This clonotype was detected a few times. The V call is TRBV5-1, the J call TRBJ1-4, with TRBD1 matching 10 bases. CDR3 length equals 15 residues. In germline, CDR1 is SGHRS, CDR2 YFSETQ. The junction had 7 bases not matched to a gene; V was cut back by 4 bases and J by 7 bases. The CDR3 DNA follows: TGCGCCAGCAGCCCAAGGACAGGGGGGAGTGAAAAACTGTTTTTT. Its translation is CASSPRTGGSEKLFF.

This clonotype has only a few counts. One end of the junction does not line up with germline, which may come from a read error. The V and J genes are TRBV7-7 and TRBJ2-1, with 10 bases matching TRBD2. Germline CDR1 and CDR2: SSHAT and FNYEAQ (reference sequence). The length of the CDR3 is 15 residues. In DNA form, the CDR3 reads TGTGCTAGCAGCGAAGAGCGGGGGGGCCGTAGTGAGCAGTTCTTC. Amino acid sequence: CASSEERGGRSEQFF.

This clonotype occurred a few times. The rearrangement links TRBV24-1 to TRBJ2-6; TRBD2 agrees at 7 bases. The V and J ends lost 5 bases and 4 bases, in that order; junction bases with no gene match: 16. The CDR3 is made up of 19 amino acids. Germline CDR1 and CDR2: KGHDR and SFDVKD. For the CDR3, the DNA is TGTGCCACCAGTGCAAACTGGGGGGGGAAGGGACCCGGGGCCAACGTCCTGACTTTC. This gives the protein CATSANWGGKGPGANVLTF.

The sample holds many counts of this clonotype. The V and J genes are TRBV24-1 and TRBJ1-2; D is undetermined. Germline V CDR1 and CDR2: KGHDR, SFDVKD. V dropped 10 bases and J dropped 7 bases, with 21 bases sitting between them. The CDR3 loop spans 14 amino acids. This CDR3 is CATSHPGEDGGYTF. DNA for the CDR3: TGTGCCACGTCCCACCCCGGGGAGGACGGTGGCTACACCTTC.

J is TRBJ2-7 and V is TRBV4-2; TRBD1 agrees at 7 bases. V lost 0 bases and J lost 3; bases outside the gene matches: 8. This CDR3 is built from 16 residues. Germline CDR1 reads LGHNA; CDR2 reads YNFKEQ. CDR3 sequence (DNA): TGTGCCAGCAGCCAAGAAGGAAGGGGGCCGATCTACGAGCAGTACTTC. Translating gives CASSQEGRGPIYEQYF.

This clonotype was counted a few times. In DNA, the CDR3 is TGTGCCAGCAGCTATGAGAACAGGAATGAGCAGTTCTTC. It translates to CASSYENRNEQFF. This chain links TRBV7-2 with TRBJ2-1, with D possibly TRBD1 on 5 matching bases. V lost 4 bases, J lost 7 bases, and 11 bases lay in between. CDR3 length equals 13 residues. Per the germline V gene, CDR1 is SGHTA and CDR2 is FQGNSA.

This clonotype has only a few counts. The V and J genes are TRBV5-1 and TRBJ2-3; TRBD2 is a possible D gene (6 bases). Germline V gene lookup returns CDR1 SGHRS and CDR2 YFSETQ. Trimming stripped 0 bases from V and 1 base from J, with 15 bases between. CDR3 length: 17 amino acids. In DNA, the CDR3 is TGCGCCAGCAGCTTGGCCGCTCTAGCGATGGGCACAGATACGCAGTATTTT. Translated: CASSLAALAMGTDTQYF.

V gene TRBV2 combines with J gene TRBJ2-5, with 7 bases identical to TRBD2. Germline lookup yields CDR1 SNHLY and CDR2 FYNNEI. The trim removed 5 bases at V and 7 bases at J, leaving 7 bases unmatched. The CDR3 covers 13 residues. This chain's CDR3 is CASSREAGWTQYF. The CDR3, as DNA: TGTGCCAGCAGTCGGGAGGCCGGTTGGACCCAGTACTTC. The variable domain in full, with the rest retrieved from reference TRBV2 and TRBJ2-5, is EPEVTQTPSHQVTQMGQEVILRCVPISNHLYFYWYRQILGQKVEFLVSFYNNEISEKSEIFDDQFSVERPDGSNFTLKIRSTKLEDSAMYFCASSREAGWTQYFGPGTRLLVL.

The genes are TRBV20-1 and TRBJ1-2; D may be TRBD1 (5 bases). V lost 5 bases and J lost 0, with 22 bases in between. The germline V gene has CDR1 DFQATT and CDR2 SNEGSKA (reference sequence). There are 17 residues in the CDR3. CDR3 coding DNA: TGCAGTGCTGAACAACTGCGTGACAGCAGCACTAACTATGGCTACACCTTC. Protein sequence: CSAEQLRDSSTNYGYTF.

This clonotype has a handful of counts. V usage is TRBV24-1 and J usage is TRBJ2-2; a possible D gene is TRBD1 (5 bases). Germline loops: CDR1 KGHDR, CDR2 SFDVKD. V was shortened by 0 bases and J by 1 base, with 11 bases between the two germline ends. The CDR3 consists of 17 residues. CDR3 nucleotide sequence: TGTGCCACCAGTGATTTGCAAGAAGGACAGAACACCGGGGAGCTGTTTTTT. Its translation is CATSDLQEGQNTGELFF.

This clonotype was recorded a few times. The rearrangement links TRBV4-2 to TRBJ2-2; D is undetermined. This CDR3 comprises 15 residues. V lost 3 bases and J 0 bases, leaving 8 bases between the germline ends. CDR1 is LGHNA, CDR2 YNFKEQ, per germline. Written as DNA, the CDR3 is TGTGCCAGCAGCCAGCACGTTTCGAACACCGGGGAGCTGTTTTTT. As protein: CASSQHVSNTGELFF.

The chain couples TRBV28 to TRBJ2-7, with D possibly matching TRBD1 (8 bases). Trimming shortened V by 7 bases and J by 2 bases, and 18 bases separated the two germline ends. Germline V gene lookup returns CDR1 MDHEN and CDR2 SYDVKM. The CDR3 length is 15 residues. For the CDR3, the DNA is TGTGCCAGCACAGGGGGGGAGACAGGGGCCTACGAGCAGTACTTC. It specifies CASTGGETGAYEQYF.

DNA of the CDR3: TGCGCCAGCAGCCAAGAGGTCCCTAGCGGGGGCTCCTACAATGAGCAGTTCTTC. Amino acids: CASSQEVPSGGSYNEQFF. The rearrangement joins TRBV4-3 to TRBJ2-1; 10 bases line up with TRBD2. Germline V gene lookup returns CDR1 LGHNA and CDR2 YSLEER. Germline trimming cut 0 bases from V and 0 bases from J; bases unmatched to any gene: 5. There are 18 residues in the CDR3.

The chain employs TRBV20-1 and TRBJ2-2; D is undetermined. V was shortened by 3 bases and J by 1 base, with 6 bases between the two germline ends. The germline gives CDR1 DFQATT, CDR2 SNEGSKA (reference sequence). The CDR3 extends over 13 amino acids. The CDR3 coding sequence is TGCAGTGCTAGTCTCAGGAACACCGGGGAGCTGTTTTTT. The encoded protein is CSASLRNTGELFF.

The chain links TRBV4-1 to TRBJ2-1; D is unclear. Trimming took 2 bases from V and 2 from J, leaving 16 bases between them. In germline, CDR1 is MGHRA, CDR2 YSYEKL. CDR3 length equals 17 residues. The CDR3 DNA reads TGCGCCAGCAGCCAACCTAGTACCCGTTTGGCCTACAATGAGCAGTTCTTC. It yields the protein CASSQPSTRLAYNEQFF.

This clonotype occurred a few times. The chain joins TRBV4-3 to TRBJ1-5, with D unclear. The germline CDR1 and CDR2 sequences are LGHNA and YSLEER. V lost 3 bases and J 2 bases, leaving 11 bases between the germline ends. The CDR3 length is 15 residues. The CDR3 loop reads CASSQGAGGNQPQHF. For the CDR3, the DNA is TGCGCCAGCAGCCAGGGAGCCGGGGGCAATCAGCCCCAGCATTTT.

This clonotype was detected a few times. V is TRBV28 and J is TRBJ2-4, with 8 bases aligning to TRBD1. Trimming took 4 bases from V and 4 from J; bases not matched to a gene: 6. Germline V gene lookup returns CDR1 MDHEN and CDR2 SYDVKM. The CDR3 length is 15 residues. Here the CDR3 reads CASSSPGQGKNIQYF. The CDR3 DNA reads TGTGCCAGCAGTTCCCCTGGACAGGGTAAAAACATTCAGTACTTC. Full variable domain (remainder filled in from reference TRBV28 and TRBJ2-4): DVKVTQSSRYLVKRTGEKVFLECVQDMDHENMFWYRQDPGLGLRLIYFSYDVKMKEKGDIPEGYSVSREKKERFSLILESASTNQTSMYLCASSSPGQGKNIQYFGAGTRLSVL.

V and J are TRBV24-1 and TRBJ1-3; unclear D gene. The V end lost 3 bases, the J end lost 0 bases, and 8 bases lay between the germline ends. CDR3 length: 15 amino acids. Per the germline V gene, CDR1 is KGHDR and CDR2 is SFDVKD. The DNA for the CDR3 is TGTGCCACCAGTGATGATAAGACCTCTGGAAACACCATATATTTT. Protein product: CATSDDKTSGNTIYF.

This clonotype appeared a few times. The rearrangement links TRBV29-1 to TRBJ1-1; possible D gene TRBD1, 5 bases. The CDR3 loop spans 14 amino acids. Per germline, CDR1 SQVTM and CDR2 ANQGSEA. V lost 8 bases and J 5 bases, leaving 21 bases between the germline ends. CDR3 residues: CSSGRDVGLTEAFF. The DNA for the CDR3 is TGCAGCTCAGGCCGGGACGTTGGGTTAACTGAAGCTTTCTTT. The full variable domain, its missing parts supplied by reference TRBV29-1 and TRBJ1-1, is SAVISQKPSRDICQRGTSLTIQCQVDSQVTMMFWYRQQPGQSLTLIATANQGSEATYESGFVIDKFPISRPNLTFSTLTVSNMSPEDSSIYLCSSGRDVGLTEAFFGQGTRLTVV.

The sample holds a few counts of this clonotype. The CDR3 DNA is TGTGCCAGCAGCGTAGATGTTAGCGGGGCCGAGGAGCAGTACTTC. Translating gives CASSVDVSGAEEQYF. V gene TRBV9 combines with J gene TRBJ2-7; 8 nucleotides match TRBD2. The CDR3 spans 15 residues. J was trimmed by 7 bases and V by 0 bases; bases with no gene match: 9. The germline gives CDR1 SGDLS, CDR2 YYNGEE.

The chain recombines TRBV29-1 with TRBJ1-1; D possibly corresponds to TRBD1 (5 bases). There are 13 residues in the CDR3. Germline loops: CDR1 SQVTM, CDR2 ANQGSEA. Trimming took off 4 bases at V and 4 bases at J, with 13 bases between the two ends. The CDR3 here is CSVGAGISTEAFF. DNA for the CDR3: TGCAGCGTTGGGGCAGGGATTTCCACTGAAGCTTTCTTT.

This clonotype was seen at least ten times. V usage is TRBV13 and J usage is TRBJ2-2, with D possibly TRBD1 on 5 matching bases. The CDR3 has 18 residues. Looked up from germline, CDR1 is PRHDT and CDR2 is FYEKMQ (reference sequence). The V end was cut by 1 base, the J end by 4 bases, with 19 bases between. As DNA, the CDR3 is TGTGCCAGCAGCTTAGAAGGTATAGGGGCGCAGACCACCGGGGAGCTGTTTTTT. Protein: CASSLEGIGAQTTGELFF.

Many counts were recorded for this clonotype. This chain connects TRBV28 to TRBJ2-3; D possibly corresponds to TRBD2 (7 bases). Trimming removed 4 bases at V and 0 bases at J, with 20 bases between. The V gene's germline CDR1 is MDHEN and CDR2 SYDVKM. The CDR3 sequence is 18 residues long. The CDR3 spells CASSSAAGASTSTDTQYF. The CDR3 nucleotides read TGTGCCAGCAGTTCAGCCGCGGGGGCCTCAACTAGCACAGATACGCAGTATTTT.

The chain links TRBV10-3 to TRBJ1-5; D not certain. From germline, CDR1 is ENHRY and CDR2 SYGVKD. This CDR3 region has 14 residues. The V end was cut by 3 bases, the J end by 3 bases, with 9 bases between. CDR3 in amino acids: CAISDQANNQPQHF. In nucleotides, the CDR3 is TGTGCCATCAGTGATCAGGCCAACAATCAGCCCCAGCATTTT.

This clonotype was found a few times. This rearrangement joins TRBV3-1 to TRBJ2-5; D is unresolved. Germline-derived CDR1 and CDR2 are LGHDT and YNNKEL (reference sequence). The CDR3 totals 12 residues. Trimming shortened V by 0 bases and J by 8 bases, and 7 bases separated the two germline ends. CDR3 coding DNA: TGTGCCAGCAGCCAAGATCGGAAAACCCAGTACTTC. It specifies CASSQDRKTQYF.

This clonotype was counted between two and nine times. The chain carries TRBV15 and TRBJ2-7, with 8 bases matching TRBD1. Trimming at V came to 3 bases and at J to 2 bases, leaving 6 bases not matched to a gene. The V gene's germline CDR1 is LNHNV and CDR2 YYDKDF (reference sequence). The CDR3 length is 15 residues. CDR3 sequence: CATSSPRDRPYEQYF. CDR3 DNA sequence: TGTGCCACCAGCAGTCCCCGGGACAGGCCCTACGAGCAGTACTTC.